This T cell receptor (beta chain) originates from a study of Ad26.COV2.S vaccination and SARS-CoV-2 variants. For the study at large: Donor was one of the participants in the Ad26.COV2.S arm of the COV1001 trial. Each vaccinee took Ad26.COV2.S intramuscularly, once or twice 56 days apart.

Profiled with immunoSEQ multiplex PCR; TCRdb holds only in-frame clones, not every one. Among over 400,000 clones, 80% to 95% were seen once, and the ten largest hold approximately 4.3%. The treatment was: around 19 received Ad26.COV2.S at low or high dose, single or two shots; several received placebo; per-sample allocation not given. Sample collection was performed on day 63 after the first vaccine or placebo injection. The vaccine delivered Wuhan-strain SARS-CoV-2 spike through an Ad26 vector. Broader study findings: Analyses that measured TCR breadth and depth may have underestimated total T cell responses.

There are 15 residues in the CDR3. V lost 9 bases and J lost 7; bases outside the gene matches: 11. Germline CDR1 and CDR2: LNHDA and SQIVND (reference sequence). On this clone itself: Its antigen is as yet unknown.

The V call is TRBV19, the J call TRBJ2-1, with 11 bases lining up with TRBD2. This receptor was obtained from a person between 18 and 65 years old who received the Ad26.COV2.S COVID-19 vaccine or a placebo. Sequenced here: peripheral blood, sampled in a trial of Ad26.COV2.S vaccine versus placebo. CDR3 sequence: CASGTTGTSGNEQFF. For the CDR3, the DNA is TGTGCCAGCGGTACTACCGGGACTAGCGGAAATGAGCAGTTCTTC.